This T cell receptor beta chain was captured in a study of blood T cell repertoires in COVID-19. Across the whole study: T cells, B-cell-depleted T cells, or PBMCs provided the cDNA or gDNA that served as material.

Original processing methods: Counts of nucleated cells, estimated from reference gene primer amplification, were obtained. Profiled with immunoSEQ multiplex PCR; TCRdb holds only in-frame clones, not every one. V and J calls and clone size are copied from that table; D and trimming were computed from the DNA. Of over 250,000 clones in the sample, around 80% were seen once. This receptor was taken from a man aged 25 to 40 with acute COVID-19. The sequencing sample was made of PBMCs or T cells enriched from blood (not recorded which).

The CDR3 DNA follows: TGCGCCAGCAGCCAGGACCGGGACAGCTCTGGAAACACCATATATTTT. Amino acids: CASSQDRDSSGNTIYF. The gene calls are TRBV4-3 and TRBJ1-3; 7 bases agree with TRBD1. CDR1 and CDR2 from the germline V gene are LGHNA and YSLEER. This CDR3 is 16 amino acids long. V lost 3 bases to trimming and J lost 0 bases; unmatched junction nucleotides: 5.